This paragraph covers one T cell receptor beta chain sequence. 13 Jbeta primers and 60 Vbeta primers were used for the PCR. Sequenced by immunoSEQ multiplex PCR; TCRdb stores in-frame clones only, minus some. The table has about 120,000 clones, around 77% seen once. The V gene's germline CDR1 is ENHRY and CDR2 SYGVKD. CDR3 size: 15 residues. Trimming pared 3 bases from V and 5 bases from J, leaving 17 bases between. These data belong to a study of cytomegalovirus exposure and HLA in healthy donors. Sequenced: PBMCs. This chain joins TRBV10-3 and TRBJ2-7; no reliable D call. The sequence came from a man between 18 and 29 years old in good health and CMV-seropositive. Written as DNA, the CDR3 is TGTGCCATCAGTGATGCCCGGGTGCGACCCGACGAGCAGTACTTC. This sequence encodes CAISDARVRPDEQYF.